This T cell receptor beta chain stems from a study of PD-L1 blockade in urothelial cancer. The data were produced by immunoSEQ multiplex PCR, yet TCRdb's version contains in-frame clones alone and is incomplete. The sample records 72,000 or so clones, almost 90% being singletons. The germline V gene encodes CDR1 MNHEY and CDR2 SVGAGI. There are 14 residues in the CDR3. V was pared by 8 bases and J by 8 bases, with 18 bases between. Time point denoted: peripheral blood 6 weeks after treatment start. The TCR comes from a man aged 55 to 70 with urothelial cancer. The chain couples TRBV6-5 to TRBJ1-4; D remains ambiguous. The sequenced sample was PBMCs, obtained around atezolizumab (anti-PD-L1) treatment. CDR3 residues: CASADAGEKEKLFF. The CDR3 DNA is TGTGCCAGCGCCGACGCCGGGGAGAAGGAAAAACTGTTTTTT.